Following are 24 T cell receptor beta chains from one sample sequenced in a study of cytomegalovirus exposure and HLA in healthy donors. TCRdb keeps only in-frame clones here, not all; method: immunoSEQ multiplex PCR. The sample shows about 130,000 clones, over 80% of them seen only once. Sequencing was performed on PBMCs. The receptors originated from a woman in her twenties or thirties in good health and CMV-seropositive.

The chain recombines TRBV7-2 with TRBJ2-5, with a tentative D call TRBD2 (6 bases). From germline, CDR1 is SGHTA and CDR2 FQGNSA. The CDR3 is 14 amino acids. V was clipped by 5 bases and J by 1 base, with 11 bases between them. The CDR3 DNA follows: TGTGCCAGCAGCCAGATGACTAGCCAAGAGACCCAGTACTTC. Protein: CASSQMTSQETQYF.

The chain couples TRBV18 to TRBJ2-7, with 10 bases aligning to TRBD2. The V and J ends lost 6 bases and 7 bases, in that order; junction bases with no gene match: 6. This CDR3 has 13 amino acids. Per the germline V gene, CDR1 is KGHSH and CDR2 is LQKENI. The CDR3 reads CASSLGLAEEQYF. The CDR3 DNA is TGTGCCAGCTCCCTCGGACTAGCGGAAGAGCAGTACTTC.

The chain carries TRBV28 and TRBJ1-2; D ambiguous. The CDR3 runs 12 residues. V gave up 8 bases and J gave up 2 bases, with 9 bases separating them. Germline values: CDR1 MDHEN, CDR2 SYDVKM. The CDR3: CASSAGNYGYTF. The DNA for the CDR3 is TGTGCCAGCTCGGCAGGAAACTATGGCTACACCTTC.

The chain carries TRBV28 and TRBJ1-3; D perhaps matches TRBD1 (5 bases). V was shortened by 5 bases and J by 1 base, with 15 bases between the two germline ends. The CDR3 covers 16 residues. From germline, CDR1 is MDHEN and CDR2 SYDVKM. This CDR3 reads CASSRNQGISGNTIYF. CDR3 DNA sequence: TGTGCCAGCAGTCGGAATCAGGGTATTTCTGGAAACACCATATATTTT.

The V and J genes are TRBV5-1 and TRBJ1-4; D is possibly TRBD1 (6 bases). The V end lost 5 bases, the J end lost 0 bases, and 17 bases lay between the germline ends. The CDR3 is 17 residues long. Germline-derived CDR1 and CDR2 are SGHRS and YFSETQ. The CDR3 is CASSLQGGVATNEKLFF. The CDR3 DNA follows: TGCGCCAGCAGTTTACAGGGAGGGGTAGCAACTAATGAAAAACTGTTTTTT.

This clone came up a few times. This chain links TRBV28 with TRBJ1-5; TRBD1 is a possible D gene (6 bases). This CDR3 is built from 12 residues. Germline CDR1 reads MDHEN; CDR2 reads SYDVKM. Trimming took off 11 bases at V and 1 base at J, with 9 bases between the two ends. CDR3 nucleotide sequence: TGTGCCGGGGGCGGGAGCAATCAGCCCCAGCATTTT. Protein sequence: CAGGGSNQPQHF.

The CDR3 region has the DNA TGCAGCGCGGGGGGAGGGGTTTATGATGAGACCCAGTACTTC. It translates to CSAGGGVYDETQYF. The V gene is TRBV29-1, the J gene TRBJ2-5, with 7 nucleotides matching TRBD2. The CDR3 sequence is 14 residues long. J was trimmed by 5 bases and V by 7 bases; bases with no gene match: 13. CDR1 SQVTM and CDR2 ANQGSEA come from the germline V gene.

This clone was counted once. This rearrangement joins TRBV6-9 to TRBJ2-7, with D possibly matching TRBD1 (6 bases). This CDR3 has 16 amino acids. Trimming pared 8 bases from V and 5 bases from J, leaving 25 bases between. Germline V gene lookup returns CDR1 MNHGY and CDR2 SVAAGI. The CDR3 protein is CASSPSGTSTGDEQYF. CDR3 DNA sequence: TGTGCCAGCTCCCCCTCTGGGACATCCACTGGAGACGAGCAGTACTTC.

The V and J genes are TRBV9 and TRBJ2-2, with TRBD1 matching over 10 bases. The trim removed 4 bases at V and 5 bases at J, leaving 8 bases unmatched. The CDR3 loop spans 16 amino acids. Germline V gene lookup returns CDR1 SGDLS and CDR2 YYNGEE. The CDR3 DNA sequence: TGTGCCAGCAGCCCCCGGGGACAGGGGTGGACCGGGGAGCTGTTTTTT. It yields the protein CASSPRGQGWTGELFF.

J is TRBJ1-6 and V is TRBV5-1, with a possible D match to TRBD1 (5 bases). The CDR3 has 14 residues. Trimming removed 1 base from V and 16 bases from J, with 18 bases in between. Looked up from germline, CDR1 is SGHRS and CDR2 is YFSETQ. In DNA form, the CDR3 reads TGCGCCAGCAGCTTGTTCCCGGGGGAAAACAGTCTCCACTTT. Protein: CASSLFPGENSLHF.

This chain connects TRBV7-9 to TRBJ1-1; D is possibly TRBD1 (5 bases). This CDR3 is built from 15 residues. CDR1 is SEHNR and CDR2 is FQNEAQ in the germline V gene (reference sequence). V was shortened by 5 bases and J by 8 bases, with 21 bases between the two germline ends. CDR3 sequence (DNA): TGTGCCAGCAGCAGTATTTCAAGGGGAAGCTTCGAAGCTTTCTTT. Its translation: CASSSISRGSFEAFF.

This chain uses TRBV11-2 with TRBJ2-5; 14 bases are shared with TRBD2. Per germline, CDR1 SGHAT and CDR2 FQNNGV. This CDR3 contains 19 residues. Trimming removed 1 base from V and 8 bases from J; junction bases left unmatched: 15. The CDR3 loop is CASSLASGLAGAPRVTQYF. The CDR3, as DNA: TGTGCCAGCAGCTTAGCATCGGGACTAGCGGGGGCCCCACGCGTTACCCAGTACTTC.

The chain uses TRBV19 and TRBJ1-1; 8 positions match TRBD1. There are 15 residues in the CDR3. Germline loops: CDR1 LNHDA, CDR2 SQIVND (reference sequence). V shed 3 bases, J shed 2 bases, and the junction held 5 bases outside the gene matches. In nucleotides, the CDR3 is TGTGCCAGTAGTATCCTGGACAGGGCCAACACTGAAGCTTTCTTT. Amino acids: CASSILDRANTEAFF.

V usage is TRBV5-1 and J usage is TRBJ2-2, with 11 positions matching TRBD2. The germline V gene has CDR1 SGHRS and CDR2 YFSETQ. J lost 0 bases, V lost 3 bases, and 7 bases had no gene match. The CDR3 has 18 residues. CDR3 coding DNA: TGCGCCAGCAGCTCAAAGCCGGGACTAGCGGCGAACACCGGGGAGCTGTTTTTT. It specifies CASSSKPGLAANTGELFF.

The chain links TRBV28 to TRBJ2-7; a weak D match, TRBD2 (6 bases). The CDR3 length is 14 residues. Germline V gives CDR1 MDHEN, CDR2 SYDVKM. Trimming cost V 5 bases and J 5 bases, with 16 bases left between them. CDR3 region: CASSLGTPVNEQYF. DNA of the CDR3: TGTGCCAGCAGTCTAGGGACTCCGGTTAACGAGCAGTACTTC. Using reference TRBV28 and TRBJ2-7 for the parts outside the CDR3, the full variable domain is DVKVTQSSRYLVKRTGEKVFLECVQDMDHENMFWYRQDPGLGLRLIYFSYDVKMKEKGDIPEGYSVSREKKERFSLILESASTNQTSMYLCASSLGTPVNEQYFGPGTRLTVT.

This chain joins TRBV5-1 and TRBJ1-5; D possibly corresponds to TRBD1 (5 bases). The CDR3 spans 16 residues. Germline-derived CDR1 and CDR2 are SGHRS and YFSETQ. Trimming cost V 4 bases and J 2 bases, with 16 bases left between them. CDR3 nucleotides: TGCGCCAGCAGCCCGGGGGTGTTCGGGGGCAATCAGCCCCAGCATTTT. Protein product: CASSPGVFGGNQPQHF.

This clone occurred once. This sequence joins TRBV28 and TRBJ1-1; 7 nucleotides line up with TRBD1. The CDR3 is made up of 15 amino acids. Germline V gene sequence: CDR1 MDHEN, CDR2 SYDVKM. Trimming removed 3 bases from V and 5 bases from J; junction bases left unmatched: 9. CDR3 region: CASSFREGAGTEAFF. The CDR3 region has the DNA TGTGCCAGCAGTTTTCGGGAGGGGGCAGGGACTGAAGCTTTCTTT.

The V call is TRBV5-4, the J call TRBJ2-7, with 8 bases lining up with TRBD2. This CDR3 is built from 14 residues. Germline V gives CDR1 SGHNT, CDR2 YYREEE (reference sequence). V gave up 2 bases and J gave up 5 bases; unmatched junction bases: 6. The CDR3 protein is CASSFTGRVDEQYF. The CDR3 DNA sequence: TGTGCCAGCAGCTTTACCGGGAGGGTTGACGAGCAGTACTTC. Full variable domain (missing parts from reference TRBV5-4 and TRBJ2-7): ETGVTQSPTHLIKTRGQQVTLRCSSQSGHNTVSWYQQALGQGPQFIFQYYREEENGRGNFPPRFSGLQFPNYSSELNVNALELDDSALYLCASSFTGRVDEQYFGPGTRLTVT.

This chain connects TRBV10-3 to TRBJ2-2; 11 nucleotides match TRBD2. Germline-derived CDR1 and CDR2 are ENHRY and SYGVKD. CDR3 length: 17 residues. The ends lost 6 bases at V and 3 bases at J; junction bases unmatched: 9. CDR3 DNA sequence: TGTGCCATCAGCCAGAATAGCGGGAGGGCCGACACCGGGGAGCTGTTTTTT. Its protein is CAISQNSGRADTGELFF.

This chain connects TRBV15 to TRBJ2-7; TRBD1 might be the D (6 bases). The length of the CDR3 is 22 residues. The V and J ends lost 3 bases and 0 bases respectively, with 33 bases between them. CDR1 is LNHNV, CDR2 YYDKDF, per germline (reference sequence). CDR3 amino acids: CATSSTKRVGDIAEDFSYEQYF. Here the CDR3 DNA reads TGTGCCACCAGCAGCACCAAAAGGGTGGGGGACATTGCAGAAGATTTCTCCTACGAGCAGTACTTC.

V usage is TRBV10-2 and J usage is TRBJ1-1; TRBD1 aligns across 8 bases. The CDR3 loop spans 15 amino acids. With V trimmed by 5 bases and J by 1 base, 6 bases remained unmatched. CDR1 and CDR2 from the germline V gene are WSHSY and SAAADI. The CDR3 nucleotides read TGCGCCAGCAGTCAATGGACAGGGAGGAACACTGAAGCTTTCTTT. Its translation is CASSQWTGRNTEAFF.

The CDR3 is CASSYGAGGDQPQHF. DNA of the CDR3: TGTGCCAGCAGTTATGGGGCAGGGGGCGACCAGCCCCAGCATTTT. The chain is built from TRBV6-6 and TRBJ1-5; 8 positions agree with TRBD1. The junction had 8 bases not matched to a gene; V was cut back by 3 bases and J by 7 bases. The length of the CDR3 is 15 residues. Per the germline V gene, CDR1 is MNHNY and CDR2 is SVGAGI (reference sequence).

This clone was seen once. The chain has TRBV28 and TRBJ2-7; perhaps TRBD2 as D (5 bases). This CDR3 is built from 13 residues. V was pared by 6 bases and J by 4 bases, with 13 bases between. CDR1 MDHEN and CDR2 SYDVKM come from the germline V gene. The CDR3 DNA reads TGTGCCAGCAGACCCGGGGTCGGGTACGAGCAGTACTTC. Its translation is CASRPGVGYEQYF.

In DNA form, the CDR3 reads TGTGCCAGCAGCTTGCGGGGGGGGTCGTACGAGCAGTACTTC. Translating it yields CASSLRGGSYEQYF. The chain is built from TRBV5-4 and TRBJ2-7; 8 positions agree with TRBD2. V lost 1 base and J lost 4; bases outside the gene matches: 4. Germline assignment: CDR1 SGHNT and CDR2 YYREEE (reference sequence). This CDR3 contains 14 residues.